This entry lists 2 T cell receptor beta chains sequenced from one sample in a study of cytomegalovirus exposure and HLA in healthy donors. The primer mix had 60 Vbeta and 13 Jbeta primers. Sequencing used immunoSEQ multiplex PCR; TCRdb keeps in-frame clones, though not all of them. The sample lists 150,000 to 170,000 clones; roughly 72% were seen once. Sequences were obtained from PBMCs. Receptors originate from a man in his thirties or forties in good health and CMV-seronegative.

The chain joins TRBV7-2 to TRBJ1-6; 7 nucleotides match TRBD1. The CDR3 runs to 17 residues. Trimming removed 1 base from V and 9 bases from J; junction bases left unmatched: 12. Germline CDR1 reads SGHTA; CDR2 reads FQGNSA. CDR3 in DNA: TGTGCCAGCAGCTTAGTAGCCTCCCGGGACAGTTCTTCACCCCTCCACTTT. This translates into CASSLVASRDSSSPLHF.

This chain uses TRBV5-6 with TRBJ2-5; TRBD1 aligns across 10 bases. The ends lost 3 bases at V and 4 bases at J; junction bases unmatched: 3. This CDR3 spans 14 amino acids. From germline, CDR1 is SGHDT and CDR2 YYEEEE. CDR3 DNA sequence: TGTGCCAGCAGCTGGGGGACAGGGGTAGAGACCCAGTACTTC. Translation: CASSWGTGVETQYF. The complete variable domain, with remaining parts taken from reference TRBV5-6 and TRBJ2-5, reads DAGVTQSPTHLIKTRGQQVTLRCSPKSGHDTVSWYQQALGQGPQFIFQYYEEEERQRGNFPDRFSGHQFPNYSSELNVNALLLGDSALYLCASSWGTGVETQYFGPGTRLLVL.